The T cell receptor (beta chain) described here comes from a study of beta chain features in type 1 diabetes. On the study more broadly: Sorted cell examination encompassed 85 million to 140 million cells across all samples.

Concerning this clone itself: As yet, its antigen is unknown.

Isolated RNA was reverse transcribed in full, so expressed TCRB transcripts were sequenced. Some clones are missing from TCRdb's copy, which holds only in-frame ones; the method was immunoSEQ multiplex PCR. The sample lists roughly 150,000 clones; about a tenth were seen once. Study-wide results and caveats: Whether TCRB rearrangement is influenced by HLA type went unresolved here. Shortening of TCRB CDR3s, moderate but significant, appeared in all four CD4+ subsets of Type 1 diabetes patients.

Germline values: CDR1 SNHLY, CDR2 FYNNEI. V was clipped by 4 bases and J by 5 bases; unmatched bases: 5. CDR3 size: 14 residues. Every single donor gave one heparinised blood draw, and these averaged approximately 100 mL. This TCR was sampled from a man under 40 with type 1 diabetes. The sample comprised central memory CD4+ T cells from blood. V is TRBV2 and J is TRBJ2-4; 7 nucleotides line up with TRBD2. The CDR3 coding sequence is TGTGCCAGCAGTGTCCGGGGAGGGCAAAACATTCAGTACTTC. It specifies CASSVRGGQNIQYF.